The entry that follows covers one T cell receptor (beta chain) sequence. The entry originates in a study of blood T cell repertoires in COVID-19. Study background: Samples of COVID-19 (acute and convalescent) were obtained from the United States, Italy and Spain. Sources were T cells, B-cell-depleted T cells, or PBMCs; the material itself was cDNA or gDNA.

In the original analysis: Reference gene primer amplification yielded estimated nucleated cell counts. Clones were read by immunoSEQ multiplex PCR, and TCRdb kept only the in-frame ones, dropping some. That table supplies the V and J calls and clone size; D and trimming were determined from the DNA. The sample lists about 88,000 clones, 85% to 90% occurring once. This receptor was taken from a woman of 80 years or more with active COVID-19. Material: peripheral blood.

The CDR3 loop is CASNPRTGGAETQYF. CDR3 nucleotides: TGTGCCAGCAACCCGCGGACCGGTGGGGCGGAGACCCAGTACTTC. V is TRBV21-1 and J is TRBJ2-5; the table assigns TRBD1, which was not confirmed against the DNA. TRBV21-1 is designated a pseudogene. There are 15 residues in the CDR3.